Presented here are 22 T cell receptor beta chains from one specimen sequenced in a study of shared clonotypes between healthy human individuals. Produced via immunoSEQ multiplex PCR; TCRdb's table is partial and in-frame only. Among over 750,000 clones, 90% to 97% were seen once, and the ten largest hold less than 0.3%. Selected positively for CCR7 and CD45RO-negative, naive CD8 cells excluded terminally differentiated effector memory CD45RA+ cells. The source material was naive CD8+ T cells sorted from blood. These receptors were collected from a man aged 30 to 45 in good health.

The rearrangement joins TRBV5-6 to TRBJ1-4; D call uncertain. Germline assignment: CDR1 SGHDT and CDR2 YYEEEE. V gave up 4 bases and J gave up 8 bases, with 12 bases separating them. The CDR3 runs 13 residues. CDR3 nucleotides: TGTGCCAGCAGCATAGCGGGAGGGGAAAAACTGTTTTTT. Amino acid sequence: CASSIAGGEKLFF.

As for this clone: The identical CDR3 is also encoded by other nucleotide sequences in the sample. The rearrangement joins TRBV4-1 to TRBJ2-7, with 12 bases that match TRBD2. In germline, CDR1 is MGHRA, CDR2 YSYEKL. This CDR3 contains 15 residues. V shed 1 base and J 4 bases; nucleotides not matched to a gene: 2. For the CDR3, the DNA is TGCGCCAGCAGCCAAGGGACTAGCGGGACGTACGAGCAGTACTTC. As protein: CASSQGTSGTYEQYF.

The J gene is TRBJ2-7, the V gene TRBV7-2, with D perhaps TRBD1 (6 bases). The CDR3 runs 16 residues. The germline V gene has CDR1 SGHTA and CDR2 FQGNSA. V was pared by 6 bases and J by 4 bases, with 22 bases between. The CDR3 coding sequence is TGTGCCAGCAGGGATGGGGGCCAAGACTTTTTATACGAGCAGTACTTC. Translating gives CASRDGGQDFLYEQYF.

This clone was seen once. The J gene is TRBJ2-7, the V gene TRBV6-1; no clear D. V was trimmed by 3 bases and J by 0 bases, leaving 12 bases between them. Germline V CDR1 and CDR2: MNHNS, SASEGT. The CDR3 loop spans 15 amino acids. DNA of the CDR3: TGTGCCAGCAGTGATCTGGGGAATCCCTCCTACGAGCAGTACTTC. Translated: CASSDLGNPSYEQYF.

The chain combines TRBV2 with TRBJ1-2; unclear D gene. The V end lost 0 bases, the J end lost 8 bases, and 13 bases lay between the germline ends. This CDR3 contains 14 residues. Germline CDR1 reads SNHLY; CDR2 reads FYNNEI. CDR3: CASSEALRGFGYTF. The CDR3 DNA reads TGTGCCAGCAGTGAAGCGCTTCGGGGATTCGGCTACACCTTC.

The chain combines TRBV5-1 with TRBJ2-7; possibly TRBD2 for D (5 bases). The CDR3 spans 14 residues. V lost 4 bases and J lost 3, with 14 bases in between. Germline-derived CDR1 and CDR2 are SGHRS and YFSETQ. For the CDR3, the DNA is TGCGCCAGCAGCCCGGAAGGTAGCGTCTACGAGCAGTACTTC. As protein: CASSPEGSVYEQYF.

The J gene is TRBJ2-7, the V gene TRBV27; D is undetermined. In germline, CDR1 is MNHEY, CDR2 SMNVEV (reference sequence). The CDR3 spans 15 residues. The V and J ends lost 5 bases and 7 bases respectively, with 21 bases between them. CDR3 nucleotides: TGTGCCAGCAGTCTAGATTACGGGTCCTCGAGGGAGCAGTACTTC. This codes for CASSLDYGSSREQYF.

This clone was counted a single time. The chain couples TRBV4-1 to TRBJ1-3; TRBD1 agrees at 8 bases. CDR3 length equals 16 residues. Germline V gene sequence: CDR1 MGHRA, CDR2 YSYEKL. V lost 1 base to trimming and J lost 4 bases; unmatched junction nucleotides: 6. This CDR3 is CASSQGTGIEGNTIYF. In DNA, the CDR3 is TGCGCCAGCAGCCAAGGGACAGGGATTGAGGGAAACACCATATATTTT.

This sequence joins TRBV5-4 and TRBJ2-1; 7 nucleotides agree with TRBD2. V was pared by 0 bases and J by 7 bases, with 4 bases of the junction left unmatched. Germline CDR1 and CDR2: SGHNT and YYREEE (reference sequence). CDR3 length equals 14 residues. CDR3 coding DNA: TGTGCCAGCAGCTTGGGGCGGGAGAGGAATGAGCAGTTCTTC. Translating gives CASSLGRERNEQFF.

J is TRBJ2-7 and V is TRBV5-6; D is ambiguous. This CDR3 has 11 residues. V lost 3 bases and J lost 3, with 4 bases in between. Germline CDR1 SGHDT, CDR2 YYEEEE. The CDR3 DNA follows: TGTGCCAGCAGCTCACTCTACGAGCAGTACTTC. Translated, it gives CASSSLYEQYF. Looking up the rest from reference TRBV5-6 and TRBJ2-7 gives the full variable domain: DAGVTQSPTHLIKTRGQQVTLRCSPKSGHDTVSWYQQALGQGPQFIFQYYEEEERQRGNFPDRFSGHQFPNYSSELNVNALLLGDSALYLCASSSLYEQYFGPGTRLTVT.

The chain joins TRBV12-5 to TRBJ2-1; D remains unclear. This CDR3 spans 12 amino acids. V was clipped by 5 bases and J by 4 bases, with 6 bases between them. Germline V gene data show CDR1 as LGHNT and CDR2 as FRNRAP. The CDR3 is CASGVQYNEQFF. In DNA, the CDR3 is TGTGCTAGTGGTGTCCAGTACAATGAGCAGTTCTTC.

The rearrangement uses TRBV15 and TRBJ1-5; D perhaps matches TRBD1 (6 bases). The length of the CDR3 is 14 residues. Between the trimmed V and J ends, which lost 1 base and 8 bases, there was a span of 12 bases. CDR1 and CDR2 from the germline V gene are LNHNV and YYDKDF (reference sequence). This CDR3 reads CATSRGTGREPQHF. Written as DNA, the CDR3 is TGTGCCACCAGCAGAGGTACAGGGCGCGAGCCCCAGCATTTT. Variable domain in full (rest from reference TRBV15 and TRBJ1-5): DAMVIQNPRYQVTQFGKPVTLSCSQTLNHNVMYWYQQKSSQAPKLLFHYYDKDFNNEADTPDNFQSRRPNTSFCFLDIRSPGLGDTAMYLCATSRGTGREPQHFGDGTRLSIL.

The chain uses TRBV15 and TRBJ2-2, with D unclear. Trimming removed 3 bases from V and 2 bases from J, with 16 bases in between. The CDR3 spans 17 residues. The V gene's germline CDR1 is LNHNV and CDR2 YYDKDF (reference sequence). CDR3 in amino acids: CATSSRNTEFNTGELFF. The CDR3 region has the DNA TGTGCCACCAGCAGCAGGAACACTGAATTTAACACCGGGGAGCTGTTTTTT.

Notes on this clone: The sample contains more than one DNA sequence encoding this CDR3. This CDR3 reads CASSLGDQPQHF. As DNA, the CDR3 is TGTGCCAGCAGCTTGGGTGATCAGCCCCAGCATTTT. This sequence joins TRBV5-6 and TRBJ1-5; the D is unclear. V lost 0 bases and J 5 bases, leaving 3 bases between the germline ends. Per germline, CDR1 SGHDT and CDR2 YYEEEE. The CDR3 has 12 amino acids.

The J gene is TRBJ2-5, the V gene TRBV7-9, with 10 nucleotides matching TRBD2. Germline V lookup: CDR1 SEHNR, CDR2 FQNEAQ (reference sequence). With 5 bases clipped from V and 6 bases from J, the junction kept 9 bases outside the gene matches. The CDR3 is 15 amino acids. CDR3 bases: TGTGCCAGCAGCCCGCTAGCGGGAGCAGGAAAGACCCAGTACTTC. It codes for CASSPLAGAGKTQYF.

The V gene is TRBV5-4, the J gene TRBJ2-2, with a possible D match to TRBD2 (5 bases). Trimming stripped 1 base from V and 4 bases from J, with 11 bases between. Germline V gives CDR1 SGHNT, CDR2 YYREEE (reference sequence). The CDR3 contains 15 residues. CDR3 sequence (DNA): TGTGCCAGCAGCTTGAGGCAGGCGGGCACCGGGGAGCTGTTTTTT. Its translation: CASSLRQAGTGELFF.

CDR3 nucleotide sequence: TGTGCCAGCAGTTTATACCCTGGAGGGGTGTATGGCTACACCTTC. It specifies CASSLYPGGVYGYTF. This chain connects TRBV27 to TRBJ1-2, with D possibly TRBD1 on 5 matching bases. Looked up from germline, CDR1 is MNHEY and CDR2 is SMNVEV (reference sequence). This CDR3 has 15 amino acids. V dropped 1 base and J dropped 5 bases, with 14 bases sitting between them.

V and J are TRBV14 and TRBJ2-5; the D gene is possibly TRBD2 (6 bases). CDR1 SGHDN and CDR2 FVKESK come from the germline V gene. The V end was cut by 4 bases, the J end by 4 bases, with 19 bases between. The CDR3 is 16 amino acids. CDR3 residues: CASSPIDAGYLETQYF. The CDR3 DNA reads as TGTGCCAGCAGCCCGATTGACGCGGGATATCTAGAGACCCAGTACTTC. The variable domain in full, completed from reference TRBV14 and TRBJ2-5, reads EAGVTQFPSHSVIEKGQTVTLRCDPISGHDNLYWYRRVMGKEIKFLLHFVKESKQDESGMPNNRFLAERTGGTYSTLKVQPAELEDSGVYFCASSPIDAGYLETQYFGPGTRLLVL.

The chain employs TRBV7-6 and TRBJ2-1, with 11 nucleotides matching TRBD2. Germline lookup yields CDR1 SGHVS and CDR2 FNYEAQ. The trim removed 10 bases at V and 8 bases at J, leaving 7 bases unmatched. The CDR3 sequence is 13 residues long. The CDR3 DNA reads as TGTGCCACCCGACTAGCGGGAAGGGATGAGCAGTTCTTC. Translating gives CATRLAGRDEQFF.

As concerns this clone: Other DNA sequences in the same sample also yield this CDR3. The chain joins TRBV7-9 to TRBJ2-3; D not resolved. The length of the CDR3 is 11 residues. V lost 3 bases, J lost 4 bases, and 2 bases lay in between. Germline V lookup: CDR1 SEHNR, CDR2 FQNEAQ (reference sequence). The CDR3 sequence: CASSLPDTQYF. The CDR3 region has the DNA TGTGCCAGCAGCTTGCCAGATACGCAGTATTTT.

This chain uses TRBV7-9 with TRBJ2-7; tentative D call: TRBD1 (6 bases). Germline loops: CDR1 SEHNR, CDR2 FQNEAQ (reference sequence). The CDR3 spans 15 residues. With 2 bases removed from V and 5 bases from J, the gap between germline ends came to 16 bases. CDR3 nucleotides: TGTGCCAGCAGCTTAAGGGTCTTGGGGGCCAACGAGCAGTACTTC. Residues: CASSLRVLGANEQYF. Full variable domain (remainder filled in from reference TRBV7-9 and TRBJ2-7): DTGVSQNPRHKITKRGQNVTFRCDPISEHNRLYWYRQTLGQGPEFLTYFQNEAQLEKSRLLSDRFSAERPKGSFSTLEIQRTEQGDSAMYLCASSLRVLGANEQYFGPGTRLTVT.

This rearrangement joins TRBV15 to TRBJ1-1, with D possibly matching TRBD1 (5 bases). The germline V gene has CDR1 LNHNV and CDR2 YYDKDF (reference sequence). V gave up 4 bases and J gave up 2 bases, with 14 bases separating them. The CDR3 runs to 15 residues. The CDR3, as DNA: TGTGCCACCAGCACGGACAAGGACATAAACACTGAAGCTTTCTTT. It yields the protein CATSTDKDINTEAFF.